The clone carrying this T cell receptor beta chain was found many times. Its antigen is still unknown. Germline CDR1 GTSNPN, CDR2 SVGIG (reference sequence). This CDR3 spans 14 amino acids. Trimming removed 2 bases from V and 2 bases from J; junction bases left unmatched: 1. The sample comes from a study of T cells in Graves' hyperthyroidism and ophthalmopathy. Study observations and caveats: Ophthalmopathy was predicted by the model a median of about 6.7 months ahead of onset. In the blood, most expanded thyroid clonotypes above 0.001 appeared as well.

The source material, RNA transcripts, was used to amplify TCR beta CDR3 regions. In the first-round RT-PCR of the TCR CDR3, the HTBI primer set was used. TCRdb fed the multiplex PCR reads into MiXCR, producing one record per CDR3 protein. The table records some 500,000 distinct CDR3 sequences, around 15% of them present only once. Each person with ophthalmopathy scored at least 3 on the Clinical Activity Score, reached NOSPECS grade 4 or higher, and had been ill under 3 months. 10 ml of fresh peripheral blood supplied the PBMCs. V gene TRBV30 combines with J gene TRBJ2-1, with TRBD2 identical over 9 bases. This TCR was recovered from a woman aged 25 to 45 with Graves' ophthalmopathy. Sequencing was carried out using blood. CDR3: CAWSTSGPYNEQFF. The CDR3 DNA is TGTGCCTGGAGTACTAGCGGGCCCTACAATGAGCAGTTCTTC.